This entry describes one TCR beta chain. Profiling relied on immunoSEQ multiplex PCR, and the TCRdb table lists in-frame clones only, not all of them. The table lists approximately 400,000 clones, about 96% of them singletons, with about 0.32% in the top ten. The sample is drawn from a study of shared clonotypes between healthy human individuals. Those who donated were healthy HIV-negative adults, with no recent acute infections or vaccinations reported. V was cut by 0 bases and J by 2 bases, with 12 bases left in between. The V gene's germline CDR1 is SGHDT and CDR2 YYEEEE. This CDR3 spans 15 amino acids.

This chain uses TRBV5-6 with TRBJ2-7; D possibly matches TRBD1 or TRBD2 (5 bases each). The sample consisted of memory CD8+ T cells sorted from blood. Subset meaning: CD45RO+ cells pooled with CCR7-negative TemRA cells. This receptor was taken from a man aged 30 to 39 in good health. The CDR3 bases are TGTGCCAGCAGCTTGGAGGGGCGGGCCGCCTACGAGCAGTACTTC. It specifies CASSLEGRAAYEQYF. The variable domain in full, with the rest retrieved from reference TRBV5-6 and TRBJ2-7, is DAGVTQSPTHLIKTRGQQVTLRCSPKSGHDTVSWYQQALGQGPQFIFQYYEEEERQRGNFPDRFSGHQFPNYSSELNVNALLLGDSALYLCASSLEGRAAYEQYFGPGTRLTVT.